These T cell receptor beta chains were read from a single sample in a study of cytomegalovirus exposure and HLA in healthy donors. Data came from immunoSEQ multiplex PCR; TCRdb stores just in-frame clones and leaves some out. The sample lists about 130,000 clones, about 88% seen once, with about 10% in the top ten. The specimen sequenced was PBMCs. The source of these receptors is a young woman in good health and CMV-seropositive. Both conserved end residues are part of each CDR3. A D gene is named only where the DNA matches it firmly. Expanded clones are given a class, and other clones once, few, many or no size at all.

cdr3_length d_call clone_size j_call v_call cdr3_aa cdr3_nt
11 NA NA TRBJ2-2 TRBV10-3 CAITQTGELFF TGTGCCATCACCCAGACCGGGGAGCTGTTTTTT
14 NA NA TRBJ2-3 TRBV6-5 CASSKSATTDTQYF TGTGCCAGCAGTAAAAGCGCCACCACAGATACGCAGTATTTT
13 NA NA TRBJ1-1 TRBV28 CASKRTALNEAFF TGTGCCAGTAAACGGACAGCGCTGAATGAAGCTTTCTTT
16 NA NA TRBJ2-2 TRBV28 CASSLRGYWNTGELFF TGTGCCAGCAGTTTAAGGGGGTATTGGAACACCGGGGAGCTGTTTTTT
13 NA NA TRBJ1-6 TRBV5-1 CASSLGEDSPLHF TGCGCCAGCAGCTTGGGGGAGGATTCACCCCTCCACTTT
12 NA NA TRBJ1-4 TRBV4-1 CASSQRQEKLFF TGCGCCAGCAGCCAACGACAGGAAAAACTGTTTTTT
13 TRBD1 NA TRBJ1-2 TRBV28 CASRQSTGRGYTF TGTGCCAGCAGACAATCGACAGGGCGAGGCTACACCTTC
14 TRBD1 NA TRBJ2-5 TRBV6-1 CASAADRAGETQYF TGTGCCTCAGCGGCAGACAGGGCCGGCGAGACCCAGTACTTC
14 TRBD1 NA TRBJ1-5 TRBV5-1 CASSTGTGDGPQHF TGCGCCAGCAGCACCGGAACAGGGGATGGGCCCCAGCATTTT
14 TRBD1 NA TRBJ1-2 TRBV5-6 CASSPYPTGFGYTF TGTGCCAGCAGCCCCTACCCGACAGGGTTCGGCTACACCTTC
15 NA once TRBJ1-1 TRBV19 CASRSAGGLGTEAFF TGTGCCAGTAGGTCCGCCGGGGGGCTGGGCACTGAAGCTTTCTTT
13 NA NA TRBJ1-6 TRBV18 CASSPFSNSPLHF TGTGCCAGCTCACCCTTTTCGAATTCACCCCTCCACTTT
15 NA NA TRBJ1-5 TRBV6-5 CASSYPGTGVRPQHF TGTGCCAGCAGTTACCCTGGGACGGGGGTTAGGCCCCAGCATTTT
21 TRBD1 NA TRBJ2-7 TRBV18 CASSPTIGLGTGPSSSYEQYF TGTGCCAGCTCACCAACAATTGGCCTGGGGACAGGGCCCTCATCCTCCTACGAGCAGTACTTC
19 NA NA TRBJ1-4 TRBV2 CASSVPGHSPFATNEKLFF TGTGCCAGCAGCGTTCCGGGACACTCCCCTTTTGCAACTAATGAAAAACTGTTTTTT
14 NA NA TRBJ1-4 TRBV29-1 CSVRTGQHNEKLFF TGCAGCGTCCGAACAGGACAGCATAATGAAAAACTGTTTTTT
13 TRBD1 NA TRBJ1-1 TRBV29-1 CSAGDRLNTEAFF TGCAGCGCCGGGGACAGGCTTAACACTGAAGCTTTCTTT
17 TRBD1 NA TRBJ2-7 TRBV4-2 CASSQAFRTGGSYEQYF TGTGCCAGCAGCCAAGCATTCAGGACAGGGGGTTCCTACGAGCAGTACTTC
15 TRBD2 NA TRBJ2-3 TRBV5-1 CASTIAGGHTDTQYF TGCGCCAGCACCATAGCGGGGGGGCACACAGATACGCAGTATTTT
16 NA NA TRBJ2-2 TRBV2 CASSDEAYQLSGELFF TGTGCCAGCAGTGACGAGGCATACCAGTTGAGCGGGGAGCTGTTTTTT
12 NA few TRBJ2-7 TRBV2 CASRASSYEQYF TGTGCCAGCAGGGCTAGCTCCTACGAGCAGTACTTC
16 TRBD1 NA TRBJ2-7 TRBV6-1 CASSEAQGQEPYEQYF TGTGCCAGCAGTGAAGCCCAGGGACAGGAACCCTACGAGCAGTACTTC
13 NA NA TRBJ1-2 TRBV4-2 CASSERANYGYTF TGTGCCAGCAGCGAGAGGGCTAACTATGGCTACACCTTC
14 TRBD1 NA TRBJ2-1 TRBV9 CASNPGRGPNEQFF TGTGCCAGCAACCCGGGTAGGGGGCCAAATGAGCAGTTCTTC
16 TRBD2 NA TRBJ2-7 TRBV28 CASSSRGRGGSREQYF TGTGCCAGCAGTTCCCGGGGGAGGGGTGGAAGTCGCGAGCAGTACTTC
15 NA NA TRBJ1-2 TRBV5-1 CASSFELTGDYGYTF TGCGCCAGCAGCTTTGAGTTGACAGGAGACTATGGCTACACCTTC
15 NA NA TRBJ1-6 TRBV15 CATSREDPGNSPLHF TGTGCCACCAGCAGAGAGGACCCGGGGAATTCACCCCTCCACTTT
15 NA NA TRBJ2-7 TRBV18 CASSPGSRVQYEQYF TGTGCCAGCTCACCCGGGTCGAGAGTCCAATACGAGCAGTACTTC
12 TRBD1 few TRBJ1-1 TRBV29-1 CSSGGDATEAFF TGCAGCTCAGGGGGCGATGCCACTGAAGCTTTCTTT
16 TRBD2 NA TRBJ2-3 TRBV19 CASSILAGGPQDTQYF TGTGCCAGTAGTATCCTAGCGGGGGGGCCTCAAGATACGCAGTATTTT
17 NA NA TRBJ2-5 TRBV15 CATSRDLDSWMWETQYF TGTGCCACCAGCAGAGATTTGGACAGCTGGATGTGGGAGACCCAGTACTTC
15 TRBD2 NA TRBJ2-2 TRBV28 CASSSSGGNTGELFF TGTGCCAGCAGTTCTAGCGGGGGAAACACCGGGGAGCTGTTTTTT
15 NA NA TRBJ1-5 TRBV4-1 CASSQEPRGAWPQHF TGCGCCAGCAGCCAAGAACCGCGGGGGGCCTGGCCCCAGCATTTT
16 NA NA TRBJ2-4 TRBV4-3 CASSQDFGVAKNIQYF TGCGCCAGCAGCCAAGATTTTGGAGTAGCCAAAAACATTCAGTACTTC
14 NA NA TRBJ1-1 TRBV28 CASSLQGSGTEAFF TGTGCCAGCAGTTTACAGGGCTCAGGGACTGAAGCTTTCTTT
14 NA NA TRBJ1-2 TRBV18 CASSFRQDKNGYTF TGTGCCAGCTCATTTCGACAAGACAAGAATGGCTACACCTTC
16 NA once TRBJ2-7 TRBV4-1 CASSQEAPGGNYEQYF TGCGCCAGCAGCCAAGAGGCACCAGGGGGGAACTACGAGCAGTACTTC
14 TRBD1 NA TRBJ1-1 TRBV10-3 CAIMTGKGDGGAFF TGTGCCATCATGACAGGGAAGGGCGACGGTGGAGCTTTCTTT
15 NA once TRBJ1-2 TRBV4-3 CASSQGLGNNYGYTF TGCGCCAGCAGCCAAGGGCTGGGCAATAACTATGGCTACACCTTC
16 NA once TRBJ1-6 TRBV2 CASSAPQETNYSPLHF TGTGCCAGCAGTGCCCCACAGGAGACCAATTATTCACCCCTCCACTTT
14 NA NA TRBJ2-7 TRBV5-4 CASSLSPSSYEQYF TGTGCCAGCAGCCTTAGCCCGAGCTCCTACGAGCAGTACTTC